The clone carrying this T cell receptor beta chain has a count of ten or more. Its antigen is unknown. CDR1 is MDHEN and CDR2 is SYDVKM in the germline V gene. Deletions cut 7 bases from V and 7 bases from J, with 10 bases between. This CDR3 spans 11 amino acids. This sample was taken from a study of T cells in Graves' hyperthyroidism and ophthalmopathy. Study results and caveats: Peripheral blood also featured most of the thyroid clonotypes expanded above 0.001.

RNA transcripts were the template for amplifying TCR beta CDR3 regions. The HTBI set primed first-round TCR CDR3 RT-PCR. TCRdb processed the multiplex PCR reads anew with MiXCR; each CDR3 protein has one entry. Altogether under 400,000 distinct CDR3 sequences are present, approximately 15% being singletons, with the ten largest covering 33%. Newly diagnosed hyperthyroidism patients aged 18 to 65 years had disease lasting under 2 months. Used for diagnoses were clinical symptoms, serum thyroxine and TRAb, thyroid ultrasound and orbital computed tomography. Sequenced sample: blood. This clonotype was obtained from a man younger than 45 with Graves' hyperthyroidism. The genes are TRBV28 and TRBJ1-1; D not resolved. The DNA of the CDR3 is TGTGCCAGCATAGGATGGGGTGAAGCTTTCTTT. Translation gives CASIGWGEAFF.